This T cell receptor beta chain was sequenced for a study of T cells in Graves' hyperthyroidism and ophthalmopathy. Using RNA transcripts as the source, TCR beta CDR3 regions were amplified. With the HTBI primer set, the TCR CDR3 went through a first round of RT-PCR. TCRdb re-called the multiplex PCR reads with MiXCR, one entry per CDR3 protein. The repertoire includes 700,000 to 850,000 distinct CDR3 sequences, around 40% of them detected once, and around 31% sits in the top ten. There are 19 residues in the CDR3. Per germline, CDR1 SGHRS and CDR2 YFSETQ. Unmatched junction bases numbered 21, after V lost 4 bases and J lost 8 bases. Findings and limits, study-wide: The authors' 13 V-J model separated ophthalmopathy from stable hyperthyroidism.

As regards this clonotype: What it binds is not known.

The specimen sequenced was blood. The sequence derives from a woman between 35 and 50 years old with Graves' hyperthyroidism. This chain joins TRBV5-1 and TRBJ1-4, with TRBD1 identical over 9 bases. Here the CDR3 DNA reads TGCGCCAGCAGCCAAGCACAGGGGGCGCGGCGGTATGAAGGAGAAAAACTGTTTTTT. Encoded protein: CASSQAQGARRYEGEKLFF.